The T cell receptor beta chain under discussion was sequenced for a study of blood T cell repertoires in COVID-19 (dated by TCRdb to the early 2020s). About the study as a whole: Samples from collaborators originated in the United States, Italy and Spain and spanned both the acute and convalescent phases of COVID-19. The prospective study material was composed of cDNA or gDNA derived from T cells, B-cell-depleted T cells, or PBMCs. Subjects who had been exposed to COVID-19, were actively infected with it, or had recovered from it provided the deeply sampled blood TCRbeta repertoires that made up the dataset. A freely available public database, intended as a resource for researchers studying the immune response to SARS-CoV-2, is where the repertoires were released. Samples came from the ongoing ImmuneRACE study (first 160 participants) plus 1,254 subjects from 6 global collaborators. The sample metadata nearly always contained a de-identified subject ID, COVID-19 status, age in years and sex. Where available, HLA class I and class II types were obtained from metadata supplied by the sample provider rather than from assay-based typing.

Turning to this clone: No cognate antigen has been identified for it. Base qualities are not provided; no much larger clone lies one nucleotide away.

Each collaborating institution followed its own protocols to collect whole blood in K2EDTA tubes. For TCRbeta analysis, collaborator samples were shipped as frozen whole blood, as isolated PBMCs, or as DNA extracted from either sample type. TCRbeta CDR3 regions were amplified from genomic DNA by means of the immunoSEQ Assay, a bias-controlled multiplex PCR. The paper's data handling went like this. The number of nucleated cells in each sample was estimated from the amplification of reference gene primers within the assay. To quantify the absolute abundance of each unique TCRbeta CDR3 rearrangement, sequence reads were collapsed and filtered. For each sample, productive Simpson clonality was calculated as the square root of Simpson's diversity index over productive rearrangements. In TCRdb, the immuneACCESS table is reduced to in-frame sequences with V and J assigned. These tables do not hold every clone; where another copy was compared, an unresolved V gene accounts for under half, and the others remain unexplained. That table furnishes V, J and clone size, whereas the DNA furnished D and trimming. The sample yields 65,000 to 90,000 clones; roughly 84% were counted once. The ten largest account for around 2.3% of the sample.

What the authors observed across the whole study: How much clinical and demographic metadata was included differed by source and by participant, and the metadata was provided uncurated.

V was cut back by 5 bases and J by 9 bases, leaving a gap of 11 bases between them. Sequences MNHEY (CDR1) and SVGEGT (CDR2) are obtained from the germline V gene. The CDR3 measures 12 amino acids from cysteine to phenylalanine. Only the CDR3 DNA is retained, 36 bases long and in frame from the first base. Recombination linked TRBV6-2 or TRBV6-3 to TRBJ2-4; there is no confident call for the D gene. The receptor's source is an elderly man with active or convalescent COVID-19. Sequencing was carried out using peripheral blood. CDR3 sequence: CASSPDLGIQYF. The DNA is TGTGCCAGCAGTCCAGACCTAGGCATTCAGTACTTC.